This T cell receptor beta chain was recorded in a study of blood T cell repertoires in COVID-19 (dated by TCRdb to 2019 to 2021). For the wider study: Samples covering the acute and convalescent phases of COVID-19 were provided by collaborators in the United States, Italy and Spain. Samples were obtained from the ongoing ImmuneRACE study (first 160 participants) and from 950 to 1,500 subjects provided by 6 global collaborators. Subjects who had been exposed to COVID-19, were actively infected with it, or had recovered from it provided the deeply sampled blood TCRbeta repertoires that made up the dataset. The prospective study material was composed of cDNA or gDNA derived from T cells, B-cell-depleted T cells, or PBMCs. Where HLA class I and class II types were available, the types were taken from metadata supplied by the sample provider, not from assay-based typing. The repertoires were released in a freely available public database meant as a resource for research on the immune response to SARS-CoV-2. A de-identified subject ID, COVID-19 status, age in years and sex were almost always included in the sample metadata.

Each collaborating institution followed its own protocols to collect whole blood in K2EDTA tubes. For TCRbeta analysis, collaborator samples were shipped as frozen whole blood, as isolated PBMCs, or as DNA extracted from either sample type. The immunoSEQ Assay, a bias-controlled multiplex PCR, was used to amplify TCRbeta CDR3 regions from genomic DNA. The original methods were these. The number of nucleated cells in each sample was estimated by amplification of reference gene primers within the assay. To quantify the absolute abundance of each unique TCRbeta CDR3 rearrangement, sequence reads were collapsed and filtered. For each sample, productive Simpson clonality was calculated by taking the square root of Simpson's diversity index across productive rearrangements. TCRdb's version of the immuneACCESS table is confined to in-frame rearrangements and falls short of the full clone set. An unresolved V gene accounts for under half of the shortfall where checked; the remainder is of unknown origin. V and J calls and clone size are as listed in that table; D and trimming were resolved from the DNA. Here the sample has roughly 120,000 clones; approximately 80% occur a single time. Less than 2% of the sample is held by the ten biggest clonotypes.

The research as a whole found: The quantity of clinical and demographic metadata differed by source and by participant and was supplied without curation.

Concerning this clone itself: The antigen it binds to is not known. No clone much larger than this one lies a single base away; base qualities are absent.

The receptor was derived from a man in his 70s with acute or convalescent COVID-19. The sample comprised peripheral blood.

The CDR3 corresponds to CASSAGQGTYEQYF. The DNA sequence is as follows: TGTGCCAGCAGCGCCGGACAGGGCACCTACGAGCAGTACTTC. The rearranged chain carries TRBV7-8 and TRBJ2-7, with 8 bases matching TRBD1. Measured from the cysteine to the phenylalanine, the CDR3 is 14 residues long. Only the CDR3 region is kept as DNA, spanning 42 bases read in frame from base 1. The germline V gene specifies SGHVS as CDR1 and FQNEAQ as CDR2. After removal of 5 bases from V and 2 bases from J, the junction retains 5 bases not matched to a gene.